A single sample is the source of the 26 T cell receptor beta chains below, sequenced in a study of graft-versus-host responses after intestinal transplantation. Profiled with immunoSEQ multiplex PCR; TCRdb holds only in-frame clones, not every one. The table lists 65,000 to 85,000 clones, roughly 84% of them singletons. These receptors are not linked to any known antigen. The source material was unstimulated CD8+ T cells sorted from spleen or lymph node cells, sampled before transplant. These receptors all come from a human donor who was the organ donor for an intestinal transplant.

V and J are TRBV27 and TRBJ1-1, with a tentative D call TRBD1 (5 bases). V dropped 3 bases and J dropped 1 base, with 9 bases sitting between them. The CDR3 totals 14 residues. CDR1 MNHEY and CDR2 SMNVEV come from the germline V gene (reference sequence). CDR3 DNA: TGTGCCAGCAGTTTTGGACACCCGAACACTGAAGCTTTCTTT. It yields the protein CASSFGHPNTEAFF.

V is TRBV6-5 and J is TRBJ1-2, with D possibly TRBD1 on 6 matching bases. V lost 5 bases and J lost 9, with 13 bases in between. The CDR3 extends over 12 amino acids. Germline-derived CDR1 and CDR2 are MNHEY and SVGAGI. CDR3 residues: CASSPHRESYTF. CDR3 bases: TGTGCCAGCAGTCCCCACAGGGAGAGCTACACCTTC.

The rearrangement uses TRBV6-1 and TRBJ2-3; no definite D call. The V end was cut by 5 bases, the J end by 5 bases, with 17 bases between. CDR3 length: 15 residues. Germline CDR1 and CDR2: MNHNS and SASEGT. This chain's CDR3 is CASSFLTGVVDTQYF. Here the CDR3 DNA reads TGTGCCAGCAGTTTTTTGACTGGGGTGGTAGATACGCAGTATTTT.

J is TRBJ2-7 and V is TRBV30; TRBD1 matches 11 bases. The CDR3 spans 14 residues. V lost 3 bases to trimming and J lost 5 bases; unmatched junction nucleotides: 6. CDR1 is GTSNPN and CDR2 is SVGIG in the germline V gene (reference sequence). The CDR3 loop is CAWSLGQGANEQYF. CDR3 in DNA: TGTGCCTGGAGCCTAGGACAGGGGGCAAACGAGCAGTACTTC.

This chain uses TRBV10-3 with TRBJ2-7; D is perhaps TRBD1 or TRBD2 (7 bases each). The CDR3 runs to 14 residues. The V and J ends lost 4 bases and 6 bases respectively, with 16 bases between them. CDR1 and CDR2 (germline): ENHRY, SYGVKD. DNA for the CDR3: TGTGCCATCAGTGCCGACAGGGAGGGACCCGAGCAGTACTTC. This gives the protein CAISADREGPEQYF.

This rearrangement joins TRBV4-1 to TRBJ1-5; possibly TRBD1 for D (5 bases). This CDR3 is built from 15 residues. Trimming stripped 5 bases from V and 9 bases from J, with 20 bases between. Germline CDR1 and CDR2: MGHRA and YSYEKL. CDR3 loop: CASSVTGTGYTPQHF. The CDR3 DNA reads TGCGCCAGCAGCGTCACCGGGACGGGGTATACGCCCCAGCATTTT.

V is TRBV25-1 and J is TRBJ2-5; D is undetermined. Germline V gives CDR1 MGHDK, CDR2 SYGVNS. This CDR3 has 14 amino acids. V was trimmed by 5 bases and J by 1 base, leaving 11 bases between them. The DNA of the CDR3 is TGTGCCAGCAGTACAATGGGCCTCCAAGAGACCCAGTACTTC. It specifies CASSTMGLQETQYF.

V gene TRBV7-8 combines with J gene TRBJ1-2; TRBD1 matches 8 bases. The CDR3 has 20 residues. The germline V gene has CDR1 SGHVS and CDR2 FQNEAQ. V was clipped by 5 bases and J by 7 bases; unmatched bases: 27. The CDR3 spells CASSPTVPGPTDREVSGYTF. CDR3 nucleotides: TGTGCCAGCAGCCCAACCGTACCGGGCCCTACGGACAGGGAAGTGAGTGGCTACACCTTC. Variable domain in full (rest from reference TRBV7-8 and TRBJ1-2): GAGVSQSPRYKVAKRGQDVALRCDPISGHVSLFWYQQALGQGPEFLTYFQNEAQLDKSGLPSDRFFAERPEGSVSTLKIQRTQQEDSAVYLCASSPTVPGPTDREVSGYTFGSGTRLTVV.

The CDR3 loop is CASSYTAQSNQPQHF. CDR3 sequence (DNA): TGTGCCAGCAGTTACACAGCACAGAGCAATCAGCCCCAGCATTTT. The chain recombines TRBV6-5 with TRBJ1-5; D gene ambiguous. Germline-derived CDR1 and CDR2 are MNHEY and SVGAGI. Trimming removed 2 bases at V and 1 base at J, with 9 bases between. CDR3 length equals 15 residues.

The V call is TRBV4-1, the J call TRBJ1-1; D is perhaps TRBD1 (5 bases). Per germline, CDR1 MGHRA and CDR2 YSYEKL. CDR3 size: 13 residues. V lost 6 bases to trimming and J lost 5 bases, with 13 bases between them. The CDR3 here is CASSPGRGTEAFF. In DNA, the CDR3 is TGCGCCAGCAGTCCAGGGAGGGGTACTGAAGCTTTCTTT.

The V call is TRBV7-9, the J call TRBJ2-7; the D call may be TRBD1 or TRBD2 (7 bases each). V lost 2 bases to trimming and J lost 3 bases, with 14 bases between them. The germline gives CDR1 SEHNR, CDR2 FQNEAQ (reference sequence). This CDR3 contains 15 residues. The CDR3 DNA sequence: TGTGCCAGCAGCTTACCTCCAGGGGGGGTCTACGAGCAGTACTTC. Translating it yields CASSLPPGGVYEQYF.

V gene TRBV6-5 combines with J gene TRBJ1-1; D is uncertain. This CDR3 has 14 residues. Germline V gene sequence: CDR1 MNHEY, CDR2 SVGAGI. The V end lost 0 bases, the J end lost 2 bases, and 7 bases lay between the germline ends. CDR3: CASSYSPGNTEAFF. The CDR3 bases are TGTGCCAGCAGTTACTCCCCAGGAAACACTGAAGCTTTCTTT.

This clone was detected once. J is TRBJ2-7 and V is TRBV5-8; 7 bases match TRBD1. Germline V CDR1 and CDR2: SGHTS, YDEGEE. V lost 1 base, J lost 4 bases, and 11 bases stayed unmatched. The CDR3 has 16 amino acids. The CDR3 DNA reads as TGTGCCAGCAGCTTGCCCCTCGACAGGGTCCTATACGAGCAGTACTTC. It codes for CASSLPLDRVLYEQYF.

The rearrangement links TRBV2 to TRBJ2-5; 9 bases agree with TRBD2. Germline V gene lookup returns CDR1 SNHLY and CDR2 FYNNEI. V gave up 8 bases and J gave up 9 bases; unmatched junction bases: 7. CDR3 size: 12 residues. CDR3 loop: CASDSGGRPQYF. Here the CDR3 DNA reads TGTGCCAGCGATAGCGGGGGACGCCCCCAGTACTTC.

The chain combines TRBV28 with TRBJ2-3, with a weak D call TRBD1 (5 bases). This CDR3 is built from 16 residues. Trimming took off 5 bases at V and 2 bases at J, with 17 bases between the two ends. The germline gives CDR1 MDHEN, CDR2 SYDVKM. This CDR3 reads CASSHTYRRYTDTQYF. In DNA, the CDR3 is TGTGCCAGCAGTCATACTTACAGGAGATACACAGATACGCAGTATTTT.

The chain couples TRBV2 to TRBJ1-6, with D perhaps matching TRBD1 (6 bases). Trimming removed 6 bases at V and 0 bases at J, with 15 bases between. The CDR3 has 17 amino acids. CDR1 is SNHLY, CDR2 FYNNEI, per germline. The CDR3 coding sequence is TGTGCCAGCAGGACAGGTCGCGAAGTCTCCTATAATTCACCCCTCCACTTT. It yields the protein CASRTGREVSYNSPLHF.

The chain employs TRBV4-1 and TRBJ1-4; no definite D call. The CDR3 totals 16 residues. The germline V gene encodes CDR1 MGHRA and CDR2 YSYEKL. Trimming pared 1 base from V and 2 bases from J, leaving 11 bases between. The CDR3 loop reads CASSQAYLGTNEKLFF. The CDR3 nucleotides are TGCGCCAGCAGCCAAGCCTATCTGGGGACTAATGAAAAACTGTTTTTT.

The CDR3 loop reads CAWNENTIYF. Here the CDR3 DNA reads TGTGCCTGGAATGAGAACACCATATATTTT. The J gene is TRBJ1-3, the V gene TRBV30; D uncertain. Germline lookup yields CDR1 GTSNPN and CDR2 SVGIG (reference sequence). Trimming took off 4 bases at V and 7 bases at J, with 5 bases between the two ends. The CDR3 extends over 10 amino acids. Using reference TRBV30 and TRBJ1-3 for the parts outside the CDR3, the full variable domain is SQTIHQWPATLVQPVGSPLSLECTVEGTSNPNLYWYRQAAGRGLQLLFYSVGIGQISSEVPQNLSASRPQDRQFILSSKKLLLSDSGFYLCAWNENTIYFGEGSWLTVV.

The chain uses TRBV28 and TRBJ2-7, with D possibly being TRBD1 or TRBD2 (5 bases each). The CDR3 length is 13 residues. CDR1 and CDR2 (germline): MDHEN, SYDVKM. V gave up 5 bases and J gave up 2 bases, with 10 bases separating them. CDR3 loop: CASSKGTTYEQYF. The CDR3 nucleotides are TGTGCCAGCAGTAAAGGGACCACCTACGAGCAGTACTTC.

This clone appeared a single time. V and J are TRBV7-6 and TRBJ2-5, with D unclear. The CDR3 has 15 amino acids. Trimming left V 1 base short and J 2 bases short, with 11 bases between. Germline V gene lookup returns CDR1 SGHVS and CDR2 FNYEAQ. The CDR3 DNA sequence: TGTGCCAGCAGCTTAGGGTTTGGGTATCAAGAGACCCAGTACTTC. It yields the protein CASSLGFGYQETQYF. Looking up the rest from reference TRBV7-6 and TRBJ2-5 gives the full variable domain: GAGVSQSPRYKVTKRGQDVALRCDPISGHVSLYWYRQALGQGPEFLTYFNYEAQQDKSGLPNDRFSAERPEGSISTLTIQRTEQRDSAMYRCASSLGFGYQETQYFGPGTRLLVL.

The rearrangement joins TRBV6-5 to TRBJ2-2; D gene ambiguous. This CDR3 spans 14 amino acids. From germline, CDR1 is MNHEY and CDR2 SVGAGI. The ends were cut back, 6 bases at V and 6 bases at J, with 14 bases in the middle. The CDR3 sequence is CASSPLSWAGELFF. CDR3 nucleotides: TGTGCCAGCAGCCCCTTGAGCTGGGCCGGGGAGCTGTTTTTT.

The V call is TRBV27, the J call TRBJ2-3, with a weak D call TRBD1 (6 bases). V lost 5 bases and J lost 3, with 21 bases in between. Looked up from germline, CDR1 is MNHEY and CDR2 is SMNVEV (reference sequence). This CDR3 comprises 17 residues. DNA of the CDR3: TGTGCCAGCAGTCTGGGGGCCTGGCGGGCAGAAACAGATACGCAGTATTTT. The encoded protein is CASSLGAWRAETDTQYF.

As for this clone: Other DNA sequences in this specimen translate into the identical CDR3. V usage is TRBV19 and J usage is TRBJ1-1; D is undetermined. Germline V CDR1 and CDR2: LNHDA, SQIVND (reference sequence). The CDR3 consists of 13 residues. Trimming took off 3 bases at V and 1 base at J, with 6 bases between the two ends. The CDR3 spells CASSIGENTEAFF. In nucleotides, the CDR3 is TGTGCCAGTAGTATCGGGGAGAACACTGAAGCTTTCTTT.

V usage is TRBV27 and J usage is TRBJ2-3; D is unresolved. Trimming took 6 bases from V and 5 from J, leaving 6 bases between them. This CDR3 comprises 11 residues. The germline gives CDR1 MNHEY, CDR2 SMNVEV (reference sequence). The CDR3 region has the DNA TGTGCCAGCAGCGAACAAGATACGCAGTATTTT. The encoded protein is CASSEQDTQYF.

This clone has a handful of counts. The gene calls are TRBV10-2 and TRBJ2-7, with D hard to call. Germline V gene data show CDR1 as WSHSY and CDR2 as SAAADI. The germline V and J ends were trimmed by 3 bases and 3 bases, with 9 bases remaining between them. The CDR3 runs 13 residues. The CDR3 coding sequence is TGCGCCAGCAGTGACTCCCGTGACTACGAGCAGTACTTC. Its protein is CASSDSRDYEQYF.

The V and J genes are TRBV7-9 and TRBJ2-7, with TRBD1 matching over 9 bases. Per germline, CDR1 SEHNR and CDR2 FQNEAQ (reference sequence). V shed 3 bases and J 4 bases; nucleotides not matched to a gene: 4. CDR3 length: 14 residues. The CDR3 nucleotides read TGTGCCAGCAGCTTGACAGGGGGTGTATACGAGCAGTACTTC. Protein product: CASSLTGGVYEQYF.